This T cell receptor beta chain was recorded in a study of cytomegalovirus exposure and HLA in healthy donors. CDR1 is SGHRS and CDR2 is YFSETQ in the germline V gene. The ends were cut back, 1 base at V and 6 bases at J, with 22 bases in the middle. This CDR3 comprises 17 residues. 60 Vbeta and 13 Jbeta primers were used in PCR. Only in-frame clones appear in the TCRdb table, and some are missing; sequencing was by immunoSEQ multiplex PCR. Altogether over 130,000 clones are present, less than 85% being singletons, with the ten largest covering less than 2%. The sequence came from a man aged 40-55 years in good health and CMV-seronegative. The chain carries TRBV5-1 and TRBJ1-1, with no clear D. Sequenced sample: PBMCs. As DNA, the CDR3 is TGCGCCAGCAGCTTGAGGTATACGCTCTCGGGTGAGGCTGAAGCTTTCTTT. Translating gives CASSLRYTLSGEAEAFF.